This T cell receptor (beta chain) was captured by sequencing in a study of T cells after yellow fever vaccination. Findings and limits, study-wide: FACS-sorted repertoires might harbor abundant contaminating clonotypes from the bulk population. A weaker but faster secondary response was observed, peaking on day 5 versus 15. CD4 and CD8 compartments shared a small share of clonotypes.

In regard to this clonotype: Its antigen is as yet unknown.

Production of TCR cDNA was by 5'RACE template switching, which also added a universal primer site and UMIs. From the 5' RACE reads, TCRdb called clonotypes with MiXCR, one entry per CDR3 protein. The table shows 400,000 or so distinct CDR3 sequences, with 11% occurring only once. Germline V lookup: CDR1 SEHNR, CDR2 FQNEAQ (reference sequence). V lost 2 bases to trimming and J lost 4 bases, with 8 bases between them. The CDR3 has 13 amino acids. This sequence originates from a young man who received the YFV17D yellow fever vaccine. The genes are TRBV7-9 and TRBJ1-2; D gene unclear. This specimen consisted of PBMCs, obtained on the day of the first yellow fever vaccination. CDR3 coding DNA: TGTGCCAGCAGCTTAAGCCCTATCTATGGCTACACCTTC. Its protein is CASSLSPIYGYTF.